A single sample is the source of the 11 T cell receptor beta chains below, sequenced in a study of blood T cells in healthy people across ages. PCR was performed a second time for roughly 7 to 11 cycles using a sample-barcoded 5' primer and a J-beta primer mix. In TCRdb, the 5' RACE reads were re-called with MiXCR into one record per CDR3 protein. Of over 300,000 distinct CDR3 sequences in the sample, roughly half were seen once. Sequences were obtained from blood. The receptors were gathered from a man aged 55 to 70 in good health.

Here the CDR3 reads CSARVPPRGTRADFGEQYF. The CDR3 DNA reads TGCAGTGCTAGAGTCCCCCCTAGGGGGACTAGAGCCGACTTTGGCGAGCAGTACTTC. The J gene is TRBJ2-7, the V gene TRBV20-1; 8 bases map to TRBD2. The CDR3 consists of 19 residues. In germline, CDR1 is DFQATT, CDR2 SNEGSKA (reference sequence). With 1 base clipped from V and 6 bases from J, the junction kept 23 bases outside the gene matches.

A few counts support this clonotype. The chain has TRBV20-1 and TRBJ2-7, with 8 bases that match TRBD1. V shed 1 base and J 5 bases; nucleotides not matched to a gene: 4. The CDR3 consists of 13 residues. Germline CDR1 is DFQATT and CDR2 is SNEGSKA (reference sequence). The CDR3 sequence: CSARGEDRDEQYF. The CDR3 DNA follows: TGCAGTGCTAGAGGTGAGGACAGGGACGAGCAGTACTTC.

The chain uses TRBV7-2 and TRBJ2-7; D is possibly TRBD1 (6 bases). The J call may not be correct, given that the DNA end is closer to TRBJ2-5. The CDR3 consists of 15 residues. Germline CDR1 and CDR2: SGHTA and FQGNSA. CDR3 amino acids: CASSTGRGSRETQYF. The DNA for the CDR3 is TGTGCCAGCAGCACTGGCAGGGGCTCCCGGGAGACCCAGTACTTC.

The chain couples TRBV6-5 to TRBJ1-1, with D perhaps matching TRBD1 (6 bases). V lost 9 bases, J lost 1 base, and 12 bases lay in between. This CDR3 contains 13 residues. The germline V gene has CDR1 MNHEY and CDR2 SVGAGI. CDR3 in amino acids: CASLARGNTEAFF. CDR3 in DNA: TGTGCCAGTCTAGCCAGGGGGAACACTGAAGCTTTCTTT.

This clonotype came up a few times. This chain connects TRBV7-2 to TRBJ2-1; D may be TRBD2 (6 bases). The ends were cut back, 3 bases at V and 7 bases at J, with 13 bases in the middle. The CDR3 is 14 amino acids. The V gene's germline CDR1 is SGHTA and CDR2 FQGNSA. CDR3 nucleotide sequence: TGTGCCAGCAGCTTCCGCGGGACTCAAAATGAGCAGTTCTTC. Amino acids: CASSFRGTQNEQFF.

This clonotype has a handful of counts. V is TRBV29-1 and J is TRBJ2-1; the match to TRBD2 covers 12 bases. The CDR3 runs 19 residues. Germline-derived CDR1 and CDR2 are SQVTM and ANQGSEA. V lost 7 bases, J lost 6 bases, and 22 bases stayed unmatched. The CDR3 reads CSADARLAGEGAGANEQFF. The CDR3, as DNA: TGCAGCGCCGACGCAAGACTAGCGGGAGAGGGGGCCGGGGCCAATGAGCAGTTCTTC.

This sequence joins TRBV20-1 and TRBJ2-5, with a possible D match to TRBD2 (6 bases). V lost 8 bases and J lost 0, with 10 bases in between. The germline gives CDR1 DFQATT, CDR2 SNEGSKA (reference sequence). The CDR3 sequence is 12 residues long. The CDR3 sequence is CSTGSNQETQYF. CDR3 sequence (DNA): TGCAGTACCGGGAGTAACCAAGAGACCCAGTACTTC.

This sequence joins TRBV5-1 and TRBJ1-2, with D unclear. Trimming pared 0 bases from V and 8 bases from J, leaving 17 bases between. The CDR3 extends over 15 amino acids. The germline V gene has CDR1 SGHRS and CDR2 YFSETQ. The CDR3 loop is CASSLGHRDIRGYTF. In DNA, the CDR3 is TGCGCCAGCAGCTTGGGTCACAGAGATATACGAGGCTACACCTTC.

J is TRBJ2-7 and V is TRBV4-2; 12 bases are shared with TRBD2. The CDR3 is 15 residues long. The J segment lost 2 bases and the V segment lost 1 base, leaving 0 bases of the junction unmatched. Germline CDR1 LGHNA, CDR2 YNFKEQ. CDR3 sequence: CASSQASGGAYEQYF. CDR3 nucleotides: TGTGCCAGCAGCCAAGCTAGCGGGGGGGCCTACGAGCAGTACTTC.

The J gene is TRBJ1-1, the V gene TRBV12-3 or TRBV12-4; D possibly corresponds to TRBD1 (5 bases). V was clipped by 5 bases and J by 4 bases, with 17 bases between them. The length of the CDR3 is 15 residues. CDR3 DNA: TGTGCCAGCAGTCCCCCCCCGGGGGAGGGCACTGAAGCTTTCTTT. This gives the protein CASSPPPGEGTEAFF.

The chain uses TRBV25-1 and TRBJ1-2; no clear D gene. The CDR3 runs to 15 residues. Germline V lookup: CDR1 MGHDK, CDR2 SYGVNS. The germline V and J ends were trimmed by 0 bases and 6 bases, with 14 bases remaining between them. This CDR3 reads CASSEYAEEKDGYTF. CDR3 nucleotide sequence: TGTGCCAGCAGTGAATACGCGGAAGAAAAAGATGGCTACACCTTC.